This T cell receptor beta chain was observed in a study of PD-1 blockade in classical Hodgkin lymphoma. For the study at large: Every 2 weeks, patients had 3 mg/kg nivolumab intravenously.

Findings of the study overall: For complete responders, baseline diversity was comparable to that of newly diagnosed patients. Unlike CD8+ TCR diversity, which did not rise significantly by C4D1, CD4+ TCR diversity did.

Autologous stem cell transplantation was followed by relapse in every patient, and brentuximab vedotin exposure varied. Complete response, partial response or progressive disease constituted the best responses recorded. Trimming removed 2 bases from V and 7 bases from J, with 7 bases in between. Germline V gene sequence: CDR1 SGHRS, CDR2 YFSETQ. There are 11 residues in the CDR3. Concerning this clone itself: The antigen is not known.

Libraries were prepared by immunoSEQ multiplex PCR; TCRdb keeps only in-frame clonotypes and omits some of them. Here the sample spans 15,000 to 20,000 clones, around 80% being singletons. The sequence came from a human donor with classical Hodgkin lymphoma. The chain is built from TRBV5-1 and TRBJ2-7; no reliable D call. The source was peripheral blood mononuclear cells (PBMCs), collected at baseline. CDR3 sequence: CASSLGGEQYF. The CDR3 region has the DNA TGCGCCAGCAGCTTAGGTGGAGAGCAGTACTTC.